These 20 T cell receptor beta chains were all obtained from the same sample, sequenced in a study of blood T cell repertoires in COVID-19. Libraries were prepared by immunoSEQ multiplex PCR; TCRdb keeps only in-frame clonotypes and omits some of them. The sample records 85,000 or so clones, roughly 95% being singletons. Sequenced material: peripheral blood. The receptors here all came from a human donor with active COVID-19. The donor label of this sample is uncertain.

This clone was counted a single time. This chain connects TRBV10-3 to TRBJ2-5, with 7 nucleotides matching TRBD1. CDR3 length: 15 residues. Germline loops: CDR1 ENHRY, CDR2 SYGVKD. Trimming removed 7 bases from V and 3 bases from J; junction bases left unmatched: 11. CDR3: CAIKGDRQSKETQYF. CDR3 DNA: TGTGCCATCAAGGGGGACAGACAGAGTAAAGAGACCCAGTACTTC.

DNA for the CDR3: TGTGCCAGCACTACTAGCGGGATTTTTGGCGAGCAGTACTTC. It yields the protein CASTTSGIFGEQYF. The chain combines TRBV6-5 with TRBJ2-7; 10 bases map to TRBD2. After removal of 7 bases from V and 6 bases from J, the junction contained 9 bases not matched to a gene. The CDR3 sequence is 14 residues long. Germline V gene data show CDR1 as MNHEY and CDR2 as SVGAGI.

This clone appeared once. The CDR3 sequence is CASSRLTGAGDTQYF. DNA for the CDR3: TGTGCCAGCAGCAGATTAACGGGAGCGGGAGATACGCAGTATTTT. The chain couples TRBV28 to TRBJ2-3, with a weak D call TRBD2 (6 bases). Looked up from germline, CDR1 is MDHEN and CDR2 is SYDVKM. Trimming took off 6 bases at V and 5 bases at J, with 18 bases between the two ends. This CDR3 is 15 amino acids long. Combining the CDR3 with reference TRBV28 and TRBJ2-3 gives the whole variable domain DVKVTQSSRYLVKRTGEKVFLECVQDMDHENMFWYRQDPGLGLRLIYFSYDVKMKEKGDIPEGYSVSREKKERFSLILESASTNQTSMYLCASSRLTGAGDTQYFGPGTRLTVL.

This clone was counted a single time. This chain uses TRBV5-6 with TRBJ2-3, with 7 bases fitting TRBD2. Per the germline V gene, CDR1 is SGHDT and CDR2 is YYEEEE. The ends lost 0 bases at V and 1 base at J; junction bases unmatched: 5. The CDR3 has 16 amino acids. For the CDR3, the DNA is TGTGCCAGCAGCTTGGGGTGGGAGGGAGGCACAGATACGCAGTATTTT. It specifies CASSLGWEGGTDTQYF.

This rearrangement joins TRBV28 to TRBJ2-7; 7 bases match TRBD1. Germline CDR1 is MDHEN and CDR2 is SYDVKM. The CDR3 sequence is 12 residues long. The V gene end was trimmed by 6 bases and the J gene end by 6 bases; junction bases not matched to a gene: 5. CDR3 bases: TGTGCCAGCAGCCAGACAGGGAGCGAGCAGTACTTC. Translating it yields CASSQTGSEQYF.

The rearrangement uses TRBV4-3 and TRBJ2-3, with TRBD2 matching over 10 bases. The germline V gene has CDR1 LGHNA and CDR2 YSLEER. V gave up 2 bases and J gave up 3 bases; unmatched junction bases: 8. This CDR3 is built from 17 residues. CDR3: CASSQKRKAGGTDTQYF. The CDR3 DNA is TGCGCCAGCAGCCAAAAGAGGAAAGCGGGAGGGACAGATACGCAGTATTTT.

The V and J genes are TRBV10-2 and TRBJ2-1; D gene uncertain. V dropped 2 bases and J dropped 9 bases, with 11 bases sitting between them. Germline loops: CDR1 WSHSY, CDR2 SAAADI. CDR3 length: 13 residues. The CDR3 loop reads CASSETRQGEQFF. The CDR3 bases are TGCGCCAGCAGTGAGACCCGACAAGGTGAGCAGTTCTTC.

This clone was observed once. The chain employs TRBV15 and TRBJ1-4; 7 positions agree with TRBD1. This CDR3 contains 15 residues. The junction had 8 bases not matched to a gene; V was cut back by 5 bases and J by 5 bases. Per the germline V gene, CDR1 is LNHNV and CDR2 is YYDKDF (reference sequence). Written as DNA, the CDR3 is TGTGCCACCAGCTTTGGGACAGACGGCAATGAAAAACTGTTTTTT. Translating it yields CATSFGTDGNEKLFF.

The rearrangement uses TRBV3-1 (or the pseudogene TRBV3-2) and TRBJ1-4; weak D call: TRBD1 (5 bases). Germline assignment: CDR1 LGHDT and CDR2 YNNKEL (reference sequence). Trimming removed 1 base from V and 7 bases from J, with 7 bases in between. The CDR3 is 13 amino acids. DNA of the CDR3: TGTGCCAGCAGCCAAGCGGGGGGTGAAAAACTGTTTTTT. This translates into CASSQAGGEKLFF.

The chain links TRBV11-3 to TRBJ2-4; a weak D match, TRBD2 (5 bases). CDR3 length: 13 amino acids. The germline gives CDR1 SGHNT, CDR2 YENEEA. V gave up 6 bases and J gave up 7 bases, with 13 bases separating them. CDR3 amino acids: CASSEGLHNIQYF. For the CDR3, the DNA is TGTGCCAGCAGTGAAGGACTCCACAACATTCAGTACTTC.

This chain links TRBV29-1 with TRBJ2-7; 7 nucleotides agree with TRBD1. Germline CDR1 SQVTM, CDR2 ANQGSEA. The CDR3 totals 14 residues. With V trimmed by 3 bases and J by 0 bases, 5 bases remained unmatched. CDR3 amino acids: CSVEGTDDSYEQYF. The CDR3, as DNA: TGCAGCGTTGAGGGGACAGATGACTCCTACGAGCAGTACTTC.

The chain uses TRBV7-8 and TRBJ2-2; 8 bases agree with TRBD2. The length of the CDR3 is 16 residues. J gave up 5 bases and V 5 bases, and 10 bases lay outside the gene matches. Germline values: CDR1 SGHVS, CDR2 FQNEAQ. As DNA, the CDR3 is TGTGCCAGCAGCCCCCGGGGGGGCTTGAGTACCGGGGAGCTGTTTTTT. It translates to CASSPRGGLSTGELFF.

The chain joins TRBV7-9 to TRBJ2-2, with a possible D match to TRBD2 (6 bases). The CDR3 covers 14 residues. Trimming stripped 2 bases from V and 5 bases from J, with 9 bases between. CDR1 is SEHNR, CDR2 FQNEAQ, per germline (reference sequence). CDR3 loop: CASSLPGETGELFF. The CDR3 DNA reads as TGTGCCAGCAGCTTACCGGGGGAGACCGGGGAGCTGTTTTTT. Combining the CDR3 with reference TRBV7-9 and TRBJ2-2 gives the whole variable domain DTGVSQNPRHKITKRGQNVTFRCDPISEHNRLYWYRQTLGQGPEFLTYFQNEAQLEKSRLLSDRFSAERPKGSFSTLEIQRTEQGDSAMYLCASSLPGETGELFFGEGSRLTVL.

This clone was detected only once. The gene calls are TRBV5-1 and TRBJ1-1, with 9 positions matching TRBD1. V trimming: 4 bases; J trimming: 8 bases; junction bases outside the gene matches: 9. The CDR3 covers 14 residues. Germline V CDR1 and CDR2: SGHRS, YFSETQ. In DNA, the CDR3 is TGCGCCAGCAGCCCTGGGACAGGGTCCGAGGAAGCTTTCTTT. Its translation is CASSPGTGSEEAFF.

The rearrangement links TRBV4-1 to TRBJ2-3; D possibly corresponds to TRBD2 (5 bases). The V gene lost 1 base and the J gene lost 0 bases, with 8 bases spanning the gap. Germline lookup yields CDR1 MGHRA and CDR2 YSYEKL. The CDR3 length is 15 residues. The chain's CDR3 is CASSQGGSSTDTQYF. In nucleotides, the CDR3 is TGCGCCAGCAGCCAAGGCGGGTCTAGCACAGATACGCAGTATTTT.

V usage is TRBV29-1 and J usage is TRBJ2-2; weak D call: TRBD1 (5 bases). Germline CDR1 and CDR2: SQVTM and ANQGSEA. This CDR3 contains 14 residues. The V and J ends lost 6 bases and 0 bases respectively, with 11 bases between them. In nucleotides, the CDR3 is TGCAGCGTCCGACAGTTCTCGAACACCGGGGAGCTGTTTTTT. Residues: CSVRQFSNTGELFF.

The chain carries TRBV7-9 and TRBJ2-3; no firm D call. The CDR3 is 14 amino acids. V was pared by 0 bases and J by 1 base, with 5 bases between. The germline V gene encodes CDR1 SEHNR and CDR2 FQNEAQ (reference sequence). CDR3 bases: TGTGCCAGCAGCTTAGCCTTCGGCACAGATACGCAGTATTTT. This sequence encodes CASSLAFGTDTQYF.

V gene TRBV4-1 combines with J gene TRBJ2-1, with TRBD2 matching 7 bases. The trim removed 4 bases at V and 15 bases at J, leaving 12 bases unmatched. The CDR3 runs to 13 residues. CDR1 and CDR2 from the germline V gene are MGHRA and YSYEKL. CDR3 protein: CASSLQTSERRFF. The CDR3 DNA reads as TGCGCCAGCAGCCTCCAAACTAGCGAACGTCGGTTCTTC.

This chain connects TRBV5-4 to TRBJ2-1; no clear D. This CDR3 is built from 15 residues. Germline loops: CDR1 SGHNT, CDR2 YYREEE (reference sequence). Trimming cost V 3 bases and J 2 bases, with 12 bases left between them. The CDR3 here is CASSSPVPAYNEQFF. DNA for the CDR3: TGTGCCAGCAGCTCCCCGGTCCCTGCCTACAATGAGCAGTTCTTC.

In its sample, this clone was seen once. The chain has TRBV5-1 and TRBJ2-7; tentatively, D is TRBD1 (5 bases). Trimming pared 3 bases from V and 5 bases from J, leaving 15 bases between. The CDR3 extends over 14 amino acids. Looked up from germline, CDR1 is SGHRS and CDR2 is YFSETQ. Written as DNA, the CDR3 is TGCGCCAGCAGCTCTTTAACAGGCTACGACGAGCAGTACTTC. Translated, it gives CASSSLTGYDEQYF.